This T cell receptor (beta chain) was sequenced in a study of low-dose radiotherapy and immunotherapy resistance in tumors (dated by TCRdb to 2021 to 2024). For the study in its entirety: In Cohort 1, each fraction delivered 0.5 Gy every 2 weeks, and the prescribed total PTV dose was 6.5 Gy. The trial did not randomize participants into treatment groups. Cyclophosphamide 200 mg/m2 was given intravenously every two weeks, one day before each radiation and immunotherapy administration. Patients in Cohort 2 were given 1 Gy per fraction every two weeks, for a total of 13 Gy across 26 weeks. Nivolumab and ipilimumab were both given intravenously, with nivolumab at a 240 mg flat dose every two weeks and ipilimumab at 1 mg/kg every six weeks. The translational analysis covered eight patients: three from the first dose cohort and the first five from the second dose cohort. Aspirin 300 mg was taken orally once daily by patients for four cycles, starting on cycle 1 day 1.

Reading the label with the study, this specimen's time point is: after trial treatment. Per the publication, the treatment or condition label means: LDRT plus nivolumab, ipilimumab, low-dose cyclophosphamide and aspirin (RACIN trial). Donors were enrolled in RACIN, a single-arm phase I dose-escalation trial combining nivolumab, ipilimumab, aspirin, low-dose cyclophosphamide and low-dose radiotherapy. Patients were eligible if they had advanced solid tumors that were TIL-negative. The sequencer was an Illumina HiSeq 2500. First-strand cDNA was synthesized with Superscript III and a set of TRAV- and TRBV-specific primers, covering both TCRalpha and TCRbeta chains. TCRs were amplified with Phusion for about 22 PCR cycles using a constant-region primer together with the adapter attached to the V primers. Amplification of the isolated mRNA was done with the MessageAmp II aRNA Amplification Kit, which involved a roughly 16-hour in vitro transcription at 37 degrees C. The Dynabeads mRNA DIRECT Purification Kit was used to isolate the mRNA for TCR sequencing. Indexed Illumina adapters were added in a second Phusion PCR of around 23 cycles, and the PCR products were purified with AMPure XP beads. In the original analysis: Custom Perl scripts were used to pool TCR sequences that encoded the same protein, to remove out-of-frame sequences, and to calculate the abundance of each clonotype. Any TCR sequence backed by just one read was left out of the analysis. The metrics used to describe the repertoires included Shannon entropy, Gini index, clonality, richness, and the frequency of TCRs shared between repertoires. In TCRdb, the public reads were trimmed at Q25 with fastp and aligned with MiXCR, with productive beta chains retained. Each entry merges the rows of one CDR3 protein and shows their most common DNA and genes. The V and J calls and clone size come from TCRdb's table, not from the authors' own analysis. This sample comprises 75,000 to 95,000 distinct CDR3 sequences, approximately 22% of them detected only once. About 13% of the sample comes from the top ten.

Concerning this clonotype itself: Its antigen has not been determined. This sequence is one base from a far larger clone and is likely a read error.

The sequence was collected from a female donor with ovarian cancer. The source was PBMCs, collected after low-dose radiotherapy plus immunotherapy.

The CDR3 is CASNDGGGSVHEQFF. The nucleotide sequence reads as follows: TGTGCCAGCAACGACGGGGGAGGGAGCGTCCACGAGCAGTTCTTC. The V gene is TRBV6-2 or TRBV6-3 and the J gene is TRBJ2-1; TRBD2 lines up with 7 middle nucleotides. According to the germline V gene, CDR1 reads MNHEY and CDR2 reads SVGEGT. Germline trimming amounts to 7 bases on V and 10 bases on J, with 16 as the count of junction bases outside the gene matches. Including cysteine and phenylalanine, the CDR3 has 15 amino acids. Only CDR3 DNA remains: 45 bases, in frame from the first base.